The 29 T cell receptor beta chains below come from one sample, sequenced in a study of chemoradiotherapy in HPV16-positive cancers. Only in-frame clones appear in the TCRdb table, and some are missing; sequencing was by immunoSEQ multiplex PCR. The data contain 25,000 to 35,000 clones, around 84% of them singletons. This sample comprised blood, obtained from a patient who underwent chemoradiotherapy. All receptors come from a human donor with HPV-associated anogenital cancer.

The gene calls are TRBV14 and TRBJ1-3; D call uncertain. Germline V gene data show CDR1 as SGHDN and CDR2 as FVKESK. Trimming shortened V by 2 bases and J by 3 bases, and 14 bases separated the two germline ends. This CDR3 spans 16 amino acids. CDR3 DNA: TGTGCCAGCAGCCAAAATGTAGGGTTGGGTGGAAACACCATATATTTT. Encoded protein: CASSQNVGLGGNTIYF.

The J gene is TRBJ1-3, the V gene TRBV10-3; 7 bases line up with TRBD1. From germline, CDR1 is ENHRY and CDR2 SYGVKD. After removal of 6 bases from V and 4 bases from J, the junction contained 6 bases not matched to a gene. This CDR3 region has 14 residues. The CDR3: CAIRATGAGNTIYF. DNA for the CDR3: TGTGCCATCAGGGCCACAGGGGCAGGAAACACCATATATTTT.

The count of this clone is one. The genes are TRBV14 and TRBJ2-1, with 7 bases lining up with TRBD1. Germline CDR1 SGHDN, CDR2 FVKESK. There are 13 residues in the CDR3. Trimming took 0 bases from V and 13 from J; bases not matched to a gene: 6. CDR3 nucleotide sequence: TGTGCCAGCAGCCAAGACCGACAGGGTCTTCAGTTCTTC. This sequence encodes CASSQDRQGLQFF.

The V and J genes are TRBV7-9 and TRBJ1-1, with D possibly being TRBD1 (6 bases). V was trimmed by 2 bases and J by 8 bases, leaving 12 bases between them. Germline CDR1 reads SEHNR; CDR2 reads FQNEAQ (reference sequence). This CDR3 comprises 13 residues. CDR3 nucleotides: TGTGCCAGCAGCTTAATGGGGACATTCGAAGCTTTCTTT. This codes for CASSLMGTFEAFF.

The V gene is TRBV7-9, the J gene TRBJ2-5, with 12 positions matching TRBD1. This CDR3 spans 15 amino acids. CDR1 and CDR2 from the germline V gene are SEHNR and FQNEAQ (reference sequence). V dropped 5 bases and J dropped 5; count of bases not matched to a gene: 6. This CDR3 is CASSQGTGGVETQYF. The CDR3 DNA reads TGTGCCAGCAGCCAAGGGACAGGGGGCGTGGAGACCCAGTACTTC. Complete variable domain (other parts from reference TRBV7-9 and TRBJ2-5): DTGVSQNPRHKITKRGQNVTFRCDPISEHNRLYWYRQTLGQGPEFLTYFQNEAQLEKSRLLSDRFSAERPKGSFSTLEIQRTEQGDSAMYLCASSQGTGGVETQYFGPGTRLLVL.

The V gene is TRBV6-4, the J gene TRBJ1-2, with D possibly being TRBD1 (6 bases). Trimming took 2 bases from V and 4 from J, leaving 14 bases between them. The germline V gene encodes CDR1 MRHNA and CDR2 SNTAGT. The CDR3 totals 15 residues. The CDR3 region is CASSDTGQALYGYTF. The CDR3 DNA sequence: TGTGCCAGCAGTGACACGGGACAAGCCCTCTATGGCTACACCTTC.

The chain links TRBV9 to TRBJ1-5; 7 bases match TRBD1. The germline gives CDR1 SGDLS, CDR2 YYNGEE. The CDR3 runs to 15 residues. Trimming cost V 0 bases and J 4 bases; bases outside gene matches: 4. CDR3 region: CASSVGDSLNQPQHF. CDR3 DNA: TGTGCCAGCAGCGTAGGGGACAGCCTTAATCAGCCCCAGCATTTT.

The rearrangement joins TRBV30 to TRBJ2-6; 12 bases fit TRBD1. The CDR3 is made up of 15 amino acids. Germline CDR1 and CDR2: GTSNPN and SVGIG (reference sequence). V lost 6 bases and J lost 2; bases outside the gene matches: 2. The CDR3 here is CACGTGGTGANVLTF. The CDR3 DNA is TGTGCCTGCGGGACAGGGGGCACTGGGGCCAACGTCCTGACTTTC.

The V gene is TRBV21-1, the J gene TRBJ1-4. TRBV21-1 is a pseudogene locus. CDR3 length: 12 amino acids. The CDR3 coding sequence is TGTGCCAGCAGCAGGATTAATGAAAAACTGTTTTTT. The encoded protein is CASSRINEKLFF.

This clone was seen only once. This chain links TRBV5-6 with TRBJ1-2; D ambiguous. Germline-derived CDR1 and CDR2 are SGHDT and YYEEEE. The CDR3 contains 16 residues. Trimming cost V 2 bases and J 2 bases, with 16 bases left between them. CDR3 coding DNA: TGTGCCAGCAGCTTTTGGAGCCGGCGTACGAACTATGGCTACACCTTC. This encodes CASSFWSRRTNYGYTF.

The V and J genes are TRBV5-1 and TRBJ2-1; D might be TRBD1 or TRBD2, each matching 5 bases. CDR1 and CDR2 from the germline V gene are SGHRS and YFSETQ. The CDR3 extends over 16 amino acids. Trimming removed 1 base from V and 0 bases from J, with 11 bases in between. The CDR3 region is CASSLIGGSSYNEQFF. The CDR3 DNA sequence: TGCGCCAGCAGCTTGATTGGGGGAAGCTCCTACAATGAGCAGTTCTTC.

CDR3 sequence reads: CASSLDGDRARGYTF. The DNA of the CDR3 is TGCGCCAGCAGCTTGGACGGGGACAGGGCTCGAGGCTACACCTTC. The chain has TRBV5-1 and TRBJ1-2, with 9 bases identical to TRBD1. This CDR3 is 15 amino acids long. Germline assignment: CDR1 SGHRS and CDR2 YFSETQ. The V segment lost 0 bases and the J segment 8 bases; nucleotides outside the gene matches: 8.

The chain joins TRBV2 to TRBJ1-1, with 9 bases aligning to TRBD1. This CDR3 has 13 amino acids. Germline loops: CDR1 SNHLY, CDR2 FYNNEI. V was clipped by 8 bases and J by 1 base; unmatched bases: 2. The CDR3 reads CASGTGRNTEAFF. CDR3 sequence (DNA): TGTGCCAGCGGGACAGGGCGGAACACTGAAGCTTTCTTT.

DNA for the CDR3: TGTGCCAGCAGCTTACGCGGGGGTCCCTCCTACGAGCAGTACTTC. Encoded protein: CASSLRGGPSYEQYF. The rearrangement joins TRBV11-2 to TRBJ2-7, with 7 bases identical to TRBD2. Per germline, CDR1 SGHAT and CDR2 FQNNGV. CDR3 size: 15 residues. Germline trimming cut 2 bases from V and 0 bases from J; bases unmatched to any gene: 4.

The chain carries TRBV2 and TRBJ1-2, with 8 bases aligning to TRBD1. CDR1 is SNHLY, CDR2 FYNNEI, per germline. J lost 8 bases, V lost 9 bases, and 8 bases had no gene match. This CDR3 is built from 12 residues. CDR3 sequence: CARPDRGYGYTF. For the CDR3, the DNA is TGTGCCAGACCTGACAGGGGATACGGCTACACCTTC.

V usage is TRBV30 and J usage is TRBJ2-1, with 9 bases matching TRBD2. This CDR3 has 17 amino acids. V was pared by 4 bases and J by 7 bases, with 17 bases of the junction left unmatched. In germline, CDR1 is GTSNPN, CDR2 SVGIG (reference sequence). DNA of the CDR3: TGTGCCTGGAAAGTAACCCCAGCGGGGGGCCGGGGTAATGAGCAGTTCTTC. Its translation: CAWKVTPAGGRGNEQFF.

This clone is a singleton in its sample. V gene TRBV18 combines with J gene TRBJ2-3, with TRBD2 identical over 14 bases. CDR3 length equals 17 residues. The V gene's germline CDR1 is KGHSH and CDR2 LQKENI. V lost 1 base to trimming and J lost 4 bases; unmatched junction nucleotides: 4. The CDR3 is CASSPRTSGGFADTQYF. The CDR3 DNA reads TGTGCCAGCTCACCACGGACTAGCGGGGGGTTCGCAGATACGCAGTATTTT.

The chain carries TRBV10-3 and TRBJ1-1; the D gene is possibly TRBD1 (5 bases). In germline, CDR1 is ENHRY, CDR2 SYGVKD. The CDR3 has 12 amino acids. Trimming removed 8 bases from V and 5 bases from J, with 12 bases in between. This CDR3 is CAIRWGGTEAFF. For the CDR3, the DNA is TGTGCCATCCGGTGGGGGGGGACTGAAGCTTTCTTT.

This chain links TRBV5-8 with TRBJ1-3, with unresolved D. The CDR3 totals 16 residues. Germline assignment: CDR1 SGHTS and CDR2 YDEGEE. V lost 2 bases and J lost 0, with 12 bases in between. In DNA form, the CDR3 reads TGTGCCAGCAGCTTAGGACGGATCTACTCTGGAAACACCATATATTTT. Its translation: CASSLGRIYSGNTIYF.

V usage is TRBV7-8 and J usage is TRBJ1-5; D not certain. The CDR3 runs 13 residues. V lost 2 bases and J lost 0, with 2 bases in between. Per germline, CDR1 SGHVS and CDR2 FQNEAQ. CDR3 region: CASSLNSNQPQHF. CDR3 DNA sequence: TGTGCCAGCAGCTTAAATAGCAATCAGCCCCAGCATTTT.

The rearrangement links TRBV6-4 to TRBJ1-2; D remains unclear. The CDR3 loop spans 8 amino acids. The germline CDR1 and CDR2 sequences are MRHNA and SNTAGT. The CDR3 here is CTVYGYTF. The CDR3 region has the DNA TGTACGGTTTATGGCTACACCTTC.

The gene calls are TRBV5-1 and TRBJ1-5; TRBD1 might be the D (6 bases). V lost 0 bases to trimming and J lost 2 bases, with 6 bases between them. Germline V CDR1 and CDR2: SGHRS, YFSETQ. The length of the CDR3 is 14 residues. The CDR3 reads CASSLAGGNQPQHF. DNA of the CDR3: TGCGCCAGCAGCTTGGCAGGGGGCAATCAGCCCCAGCATTTT.

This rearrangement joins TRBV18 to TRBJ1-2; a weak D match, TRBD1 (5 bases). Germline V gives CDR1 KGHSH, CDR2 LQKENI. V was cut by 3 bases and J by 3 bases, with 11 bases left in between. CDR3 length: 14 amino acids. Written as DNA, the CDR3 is TGTGCCAGCTCACCGCGGCAGGGAGACTATGGCTACACCTTC. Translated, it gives CASSPRQGDYGYTF. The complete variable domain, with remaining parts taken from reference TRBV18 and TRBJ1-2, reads NAGVMQNPRHLVRRRGQEARLRCSPMKGHSHVYWYRQLPEEGLKFMVYLQKENIIDESGMPKERFSAEFPKEGPSILRIQQVVRGDSAAYFCASSPRQGDYGYTFGSGTRLTVV.

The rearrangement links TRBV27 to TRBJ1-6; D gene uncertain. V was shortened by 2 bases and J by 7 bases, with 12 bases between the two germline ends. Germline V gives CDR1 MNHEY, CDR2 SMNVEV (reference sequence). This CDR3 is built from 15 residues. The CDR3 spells CASSLRPARNSPLHF. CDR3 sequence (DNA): TGTGCCAGCAGTTTACGGCCCGCGAGGAATTCACCCCTCCACTTT.

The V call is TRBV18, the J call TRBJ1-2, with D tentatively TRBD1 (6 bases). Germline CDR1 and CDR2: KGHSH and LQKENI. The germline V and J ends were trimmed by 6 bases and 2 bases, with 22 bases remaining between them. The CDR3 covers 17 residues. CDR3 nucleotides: TGTGCCAGCTCCCGTTACAGGGAGTTCTTGTCAAACTATGGCTACACCTTC. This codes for CASSRYREFLSNYGYTF. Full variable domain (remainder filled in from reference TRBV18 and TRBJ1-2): NAGVMQNPRHLVRRRGQEARLRCSPMKGHSHVYWYRQLPEEGLKFMVYLQKENIIDESGMPKERFSAEFPKEGPSILRIQQVVRGDSAAYFCASSRYREFLSNYGYTFGSGTRLTVV.

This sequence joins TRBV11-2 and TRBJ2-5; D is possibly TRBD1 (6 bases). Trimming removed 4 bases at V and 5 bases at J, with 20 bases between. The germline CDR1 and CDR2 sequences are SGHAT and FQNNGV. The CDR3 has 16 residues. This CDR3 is CASSSRLGAPGETQYF. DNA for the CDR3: TGTGCCAGCAGCTCCAGATTGGGGGCCCCAGGGGAGACCCAGTACTTC.

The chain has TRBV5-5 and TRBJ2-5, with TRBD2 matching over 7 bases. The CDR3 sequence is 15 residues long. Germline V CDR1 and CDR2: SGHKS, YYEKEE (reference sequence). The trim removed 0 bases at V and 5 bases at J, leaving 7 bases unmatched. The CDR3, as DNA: TGTGCCAGCAGCTTGGTCCAGGGAGGGGTTGAGACCCAGTACTTC. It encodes CASSLVQGGVETQYF.

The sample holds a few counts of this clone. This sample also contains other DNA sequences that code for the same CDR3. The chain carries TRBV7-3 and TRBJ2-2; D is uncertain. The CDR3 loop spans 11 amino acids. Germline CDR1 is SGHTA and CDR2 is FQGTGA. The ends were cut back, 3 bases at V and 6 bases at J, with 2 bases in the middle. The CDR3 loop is CASSLAGELFF. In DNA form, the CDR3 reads TGTGCCAGCAGCTTGGCCGGGGAGCTGTTTTTT.

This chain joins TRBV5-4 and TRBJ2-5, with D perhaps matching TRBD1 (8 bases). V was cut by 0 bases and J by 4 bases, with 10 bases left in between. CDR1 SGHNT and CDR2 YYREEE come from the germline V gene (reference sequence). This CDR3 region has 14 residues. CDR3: CASSLDRGGETQYF. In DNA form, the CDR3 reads TGTGCCAGCAGCTTGGACAGGGGGGGAGAGACCCAGTACTTC.